This T cell receptor (beta chain) was sequenced during a study of blood T cell repertoires in COVID-19 (dated by TCRdb to about 2020). Context from the whole study: Samples from collaborators originated in the United States, Italy and Spain and spanned both the acute and convalescent phases of COVID-19. The prospective study material was composed of cDNA or gDNA derived from T cells, B-cell-depleted T cells, or PBMCs. Deeply sampled blood TCRbeta repertoires from subjects exposed to, actively infected with, or recovered from COVID-19 were included in the dataset. The repertoires were made available in a free public database intended to serve as a resource for research on the immune response to SARS-CoV-2. Samples came from the ongoing ImmuneRACE study (first 160 participants) plus 1,254 subjects from 6 global collaborators. The sample metadata nearly always contained a de-identified subject ID, COVID-19 status, age in years and sex. Where available, HLA class I and class II types were obtained from metadata supplied by the sample provider rather than from assay-based typing.

TCRbeta CDR3 regions were amplified from genomic DNA using the immunoSEQ Assay, a bias-controlled multiplex PCR. In the source study's methods: The number of nucleated cells in each sample was estimated from the amplification of reference gene primers within the assay. To quantify the absolute abundance of each unique TCRbeta CDR3 rearrangement, sequence reads were collapsed and filtered. For each sample, productive Simpson clonality was calculated by taking the square root of Simpson's diversity index across productive rearrangements. This immuneACCESS table, as held by TCRdb, lists in-frame sequences with V and J called but not all clones. Of the missing ones, under half trace to an unresolved V gene in checked studies; the others have no known cause. D and trimming come from the DNA, and the V and J calls and clone size come from that table. The sample contains around 42,000 clones, around 81% of them found a single time. The ten largest clones represent approximately 44% of the sample.

The CDR3 runs 14 amino acids, cysteine and phenylalanine included. Solely the CDR3 DNA is kept, with 42 bases framed from the first base. The germline V gene supplies CDR1 ENHRY and CDR2 SYGVKD. The V and J ends are trimmed by 6 bases and 0 bases, leaving 9 bases between them. Whole blood was collected in K2EDTA tubes by collaborating institutions according to the institutions' own protocols. For TCRbeta analysis, collaborators shipped samples as frozen whole blood, isolated PBMCs, or DNA extracted from either of those sample types. About this clone: Its cognate antigen has yet to be identified. No per-base quality is available; no much larger clone lies one base away.

Beyond this particular receptor, the publication reports: How much clinical and demographic metadata was included differed by source and by participant, and the metadata was provided uncurated.

The receptor was isolated from a woman aged 80 or over with acute or convalescent COVID-19. Material for sequencing was peripheral blood. The chain is encoded by TRBV10-3 joined to TRBJ1-3; 5 matching bases give a weak D call of TRBD1. The CDR3 protein is CAIRADISGNTIYF. The nucleotide sequence is given as TGTGCCATCAGGGCGGACATCTCTGGAAACACCATATATTTT.